Included here is one T cell receptor beta chain sequence, with context. Its matching antigen is unknown. Clones were read by immunoSEQ multiplex PCR, and TCRdb kept only the in-frame ones, dropping some. This sample has tens of thousands of clones; approximately 80% occur once, and the top ten carry around 18%. These data belong to a study of OX40 agonist ivuxolimab in advanced cancers. Study overall: Partial responses were recorded for three patients, including one with hepatocellular carcinoma and two with cutaneous melanoma.

The germline V gene encodes CDR1 SQVTM and CDR2 ANQGSEA. This CDR3 is 13 amino acids long. The V and J ends lost 4 bases and 3 bases respectively, with 9 bases between them. Findings and caveats of the study: Circulating CD4+ and CD8+ T cells showed clonal expansion by week 6 at 0.1 to 3.0 mg/kg. The work left the antigen specificity of expanded peripheral T cells undetermined.

The sequence derives from an adult with an advanced solid tumor such as melanoma, head and neck, liver or kidney cancer. The sequenced sample was CD4+ or CD8+ T cells sorted from blood, obtained in a trial of the OX40 agonist ivuxolimab. The J gene is TRBJ2-2, the V gene TRBV29-1, with D maybe TRBD1 (5 bases). This CDR3 reads CSVGQRHTGELFF. CDR3 nucleotide sequence: TGCAGCGTTGGACAGCGACACACCGGGGAGCTGTTTTTT.